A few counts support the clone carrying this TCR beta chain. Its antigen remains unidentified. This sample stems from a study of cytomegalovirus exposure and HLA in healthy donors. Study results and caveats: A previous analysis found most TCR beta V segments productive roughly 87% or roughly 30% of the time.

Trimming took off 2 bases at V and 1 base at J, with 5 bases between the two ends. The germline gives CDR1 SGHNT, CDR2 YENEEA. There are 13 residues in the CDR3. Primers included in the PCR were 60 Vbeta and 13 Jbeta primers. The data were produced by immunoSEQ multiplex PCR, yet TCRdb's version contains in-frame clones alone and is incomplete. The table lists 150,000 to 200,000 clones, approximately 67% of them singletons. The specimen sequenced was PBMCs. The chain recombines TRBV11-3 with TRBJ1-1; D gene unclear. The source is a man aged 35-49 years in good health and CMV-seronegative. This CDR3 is CASSLQQNTEAFF. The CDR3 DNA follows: TGTGCCAGCAGCTTACAACAGAACACTGAAGCTTTCTTT.